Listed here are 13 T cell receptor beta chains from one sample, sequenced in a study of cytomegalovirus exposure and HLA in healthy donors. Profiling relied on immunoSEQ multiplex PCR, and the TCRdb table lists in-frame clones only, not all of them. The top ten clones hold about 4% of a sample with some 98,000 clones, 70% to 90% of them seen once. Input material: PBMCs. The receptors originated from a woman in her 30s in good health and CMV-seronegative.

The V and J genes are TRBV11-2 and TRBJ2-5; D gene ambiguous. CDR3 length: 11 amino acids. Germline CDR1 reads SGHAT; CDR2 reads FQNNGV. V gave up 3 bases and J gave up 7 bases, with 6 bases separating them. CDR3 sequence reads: CASSFGLTQYF. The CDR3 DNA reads TGTGCCAGCAGCTTCGGGTTGACCCAGTACTTC.

The CDR3 spells CASSVGHPSNEQFF. The CDR3 DNA sequence: TGTGCCAGCTCAGTCGGACACCCGAGCAATGAGCAGTTCTTC. The chain carries TRBV18 and TRBJ2-1; TRBD1 might be the D (5 bases). The CDR3 sequence is 14 residues long. Per germline, CDR1 KGHSH and CDR2 LQKENI. Trimming cost V 5 bases and J 6 bases, with 14 bases left between them.

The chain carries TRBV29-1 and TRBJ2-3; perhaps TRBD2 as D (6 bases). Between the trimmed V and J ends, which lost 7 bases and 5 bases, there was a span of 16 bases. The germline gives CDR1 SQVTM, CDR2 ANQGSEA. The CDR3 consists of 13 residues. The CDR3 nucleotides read TGCAGCGAGTTAAGGGAGGATAGAGATACGCAGTATTTT. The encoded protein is CSELREDRDTQYF.

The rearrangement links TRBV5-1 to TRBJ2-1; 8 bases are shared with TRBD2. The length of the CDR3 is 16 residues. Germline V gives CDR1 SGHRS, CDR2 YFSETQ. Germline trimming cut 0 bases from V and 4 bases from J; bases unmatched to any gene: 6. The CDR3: CASSLGASGLYNEQFF. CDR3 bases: TGCGCCAGCAGCTTGGGGGCTAGCGGGCTATACAATGAGCAGTTCTTC.

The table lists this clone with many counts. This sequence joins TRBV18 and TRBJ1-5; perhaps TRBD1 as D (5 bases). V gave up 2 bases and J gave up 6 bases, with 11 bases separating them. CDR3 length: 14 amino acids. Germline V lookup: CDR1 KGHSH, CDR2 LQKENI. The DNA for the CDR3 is TGTGCCAGCTCACCAACCAGAAGGGGTCAGCCCCAGCATTTT. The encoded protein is CASSPTRRGQPQHF.

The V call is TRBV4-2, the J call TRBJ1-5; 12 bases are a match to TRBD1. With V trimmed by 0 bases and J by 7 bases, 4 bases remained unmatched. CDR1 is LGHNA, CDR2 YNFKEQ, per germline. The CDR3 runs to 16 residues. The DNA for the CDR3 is TGTGCCAGCAGCCAAGAGGGGACAGGGGGCGGGCAGCCCCAGCATTTT. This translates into CASSQEGTGGGQPQHF.

The CDR3 region is CSVESQGGQPQHF. CDR3 nucleotides: TGCAGCGTTGAGTCGCAGGGCGGTCAGCCCCAGCATTTT. V is TRBV29-1 and J is TRBJ1-5; D is possibly TRBD1 (5 bases). The V gene lost 3 bases and the J gene lost 6 bases, with 12 bases spanning the gap. CDR1 and CDR2 (germline): SQVTM, ANQGSEA. The CDR3 contains 13 residues.

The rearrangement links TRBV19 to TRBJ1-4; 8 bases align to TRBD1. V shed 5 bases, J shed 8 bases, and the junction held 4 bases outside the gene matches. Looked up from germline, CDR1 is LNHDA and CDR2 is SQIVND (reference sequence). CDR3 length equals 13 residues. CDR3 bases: TGTGCCAGTAGTGGACAGGGCGGCGAAAAACTGTTTTTT. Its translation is CASSGQGGEKLFF.

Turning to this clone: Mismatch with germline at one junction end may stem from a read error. For the CDR3, the DNA is TGTGCCAGCAATTTAAACGGTGCGGGAGCAGCAGAGACCCAGTACTTC. Residues: CASNLNGAGAAETQYF. The chain couples TRBV27 to TRBJ2-5; 7 bases fit TRBD2. Per germline, CDR1 MNHEY and CDR2 SMNVEV (reference sequence). The CDR3 consists of 16 residues.

Written as DNA, the CDR3 is TGCAGCGTTGCTTCCCGGACAGGGACCTACGAGCAGTACTTC. Translated, it gives CSVASRTGTYEQYF. The rearrangement links TRBV29-1 to TRBJ2-7; 8 nucleotides match TRBD1. The CDR3 extends over 14 amino acids. The germline CDR1 and CDR2 sequences are SQVTM and ANQGSEA. The trim removed 4 bases at V and 2 bases at J, leaving 7 bases unmatched.

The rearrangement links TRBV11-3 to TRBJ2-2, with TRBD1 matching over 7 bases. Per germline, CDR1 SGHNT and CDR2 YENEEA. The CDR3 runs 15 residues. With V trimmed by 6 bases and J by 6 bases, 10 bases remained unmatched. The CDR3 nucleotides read TGTGCCAGCAGTACCCTAGGGACAGCCGCCGGGGAGCTGTTTTTT. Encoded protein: CASSTLGTAAGELFF.

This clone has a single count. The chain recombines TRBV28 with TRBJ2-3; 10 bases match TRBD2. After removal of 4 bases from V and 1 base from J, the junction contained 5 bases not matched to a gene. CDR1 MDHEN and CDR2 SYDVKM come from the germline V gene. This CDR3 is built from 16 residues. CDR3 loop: CASSYTSGVGTDTQYF. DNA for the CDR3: TGTGCCAGCAGTTACACTAGCGGGGTTGGCACAGATACGCAGTATTTT.

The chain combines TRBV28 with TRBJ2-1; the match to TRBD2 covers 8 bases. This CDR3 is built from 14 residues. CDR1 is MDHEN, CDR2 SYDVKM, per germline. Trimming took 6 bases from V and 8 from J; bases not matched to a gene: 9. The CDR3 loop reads CASRSEGTSDEQFF. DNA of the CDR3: TGTGCCAGCAGGTCAGAGGGGACTAGTGATGAGCAGTTCTTC.